This T cell receptor (beta chain) comes out of a study of T cells in tuberculosis. Study-wide context: This South African cohort compared adolescents with or without latent tuberculosis against adults with active tuberculosis.

Trimming stripped 5 bases from V and 5 bases from J, with 9 bases between. The CDR3 is 12 amino acids. Germline CDR1 is MNHEY and CDR2 is SMNVEV (reference sequence). On average roughly 90,000 T cells per donor were immunosequenced. Sequencing was performed with immunoSEQ multiplex PCR; in TCRdb, only in-frame clones are kept and a portion is missing. The sample includes roughly 45,000 clones, approximately 94% of them seen just once. The specimen sequenced was PBMCs. The chain employs TRBV27 and TRBJ1-2, with unresolved D. The receptor was derived from a donor aged 10 to 29 with latent tuberculosis or without tuberculosis infection. Some clones in this sample may be carry-over from other donors' samples. CDR3 residues: CASSPRGYGYTF. The DNA for the CDR3 is TGTGCCAGCAGTCCCCGGGGATATGGCTACACCTTC.